This T cell receptor beta chain was sequenced in a study of persistence of HIV-infected CD4 T cells. Study summary: A median of roughly 8 years of suppressive ART preceded sampling.

The libraries were made with immunoSEQ version 4 in survey mode. The protocol was immunoSEQ multiplex PCR, while the TCRdb copy is restricted to in-frame clones and leaves out a portion. The sample holds roughly 32,000 clones, about four fifths seen once. Overall study findings and caveats: TCR oligoclonality correlated with proviral oligoclonality in the same sorted populations.

The V gene lost 0 bases and the J gene lost 8 bases, with 13 bases spanning the gap. The CDR3 is 13 amino acids. The germline V gene encodes CDR1 GTSNPN and CDR2 SVGIG (reference sequence). Notes on this clone: The target antigen is unknown.

An overlapping HIV-1 Gag peptide pool stimulated these cells at roughly 0.97 ug/peptide/mL. CD40L-negative CD69-negative CD45RO-high memory CD4+ T cells were sorted as populations depleted of antigen-responding cells. For at least 4 years, plasma HIV-1 RNA was undetectable (<50 copies/mL). The sample in question was CD4+ T cells sorted from PBMCs after approximately 20-hour stimulation, obtained from a patient who received antiretroviral therapy. V usage is TRBV30 and J usage is TRBJ1-2, with D uncertain. The TCR comes from an adult woman with HIV who was CMV-seropositive. The CDR3 protein is CAWSVKQGGGYTF. The CDR3 nucleotides read TGTGCCTGGAGTGTGAAACAAGGAGGCGGCTACACCTTC.